This TCR beta chain was captured in a study of post-analysis software for immune sequencing data. In the study overall: The disease courses spanned relapsing-remitting, secondary progressive and progressive-relapsing forms of multiple sclerosis.

Tagging with unique molecular identifiers was a feature of the TCR beta cDNA libraries. Yield was roughly 0.5 million cDNA molecules from roughly 0.93 to 9.6 million T cells. TCRdb fed the PCR reads into MiXCR, producing one record per CDR3 protein. In the table there are hundreds of thousands of distinct CDR3 sequences, approximately 30% of which are singletons. There are a few counts of this clonotype. Its antigen is still unknown. Whole-study results and caveats: Controls showed lower frequencies than patients for five TRBV segments, and TRBV5-6, TRBV5-1 and TRBV20-1 were among these. For normalized Chao1 diversity, multiple sclerosis patients scored significantly lower than controls did. Samples from a shared batch, those prepared together, strongly co-clustered by F measure.

The CDR3 is 15 residues long. V lost 6 bases, J lost 4 bases, and 18 bases lay in between. Germline-derived CDR1 and CDR2 are MNHEY and SVGAGI. The rearrangement joins TRBV6-5 to TRBJ2-5, with D maybe TRBD2 (7 bases). Input material: blood. The source is a girl aged 5-17 years with multiple sclerosis. The CDR3 bases are TGTGCCAGCAGATCGAATCCGGGGGGCCCAGAGACCCAGTACTTC. Its translation: CASRSNPGGPETQYF.